This T cell receptor beta chain comes out of a study of blood T cell repertoires in COVID-19. Trimming took 4 bases from V and 7 from J, leaving 6 bases between them. This CDR3 has 11 amino acids. Germline V CDR1 and CDR2: SGHAT, FQNNGV. Original processing methods: Amplification from reference gene primers served as the basis for estimated nucleated cell counts. Assay: immunoSEQ multiplex PCR; the TCRdb copy retains only in-frame clones and omits some. The V and J calls and clone size come from that table; D and trimming were worked out from the DNA. This table holds 300,000 to 500,000 clones, approximately 91% found once.

The J gene is TRBJ2-3, the V gene TRBV11-2, with a weak D call TRBD2 (5 bases). The source of this sequence is a woman aged 35 to 49 with acute COVID-19. The sample consisted of PBMCs or T cells enriched from blood (not recorded which). CDR3 nucleotide sequence: TGTGCCAGCAGCTCCGGGAATACGCAGTATTTT. This encodes CASSSGNTQYF.